Listed below are T cell receptor beta chains from one sample, sequenced in a study of cytomegalovirus exposure and HLA in healthy donors. Measured with immunoSEQ multiplex PCR; TCRdb has only the in-frame clones, and not every one. The sample has about 160,000 clones; 75% are singletons. The sequencing sample was made of PBMCs. The receptor set was obtained from a woman in her 50s in good health and CMV-seropositive. Both conserved end residues are part of each CDR3. The D gene is left open where the match is weak.

CATLWGGASYEQYF | TGTGCCACCCTCTGGGGTGGGGCCTCCTACGAGCAGTACTTC | . | TRBJ2-7 | TRBV6-1
CASSPRSSSYEQYF | TGCGCCAGCTCCCCACGATCGAGCTCCTACGAGCAGTACTTC | . | TRBJ2-7 | TRBV10-1
CASRRYTNTEAFF | TGTGCCAGCAGGAGGTACACGAACACTGAAGCTTTCTTT | . | TRBJ1-1 | TRBV6-1
CASRHDRDYEQFF | TGTGCCAGTAGGCACGACAGGGACTATGAGCAGTTCTTC | . | TRBJ2-1 | TRBV19
CASSLDPVSYEQYF | TGTGCCAGCAGCTTAGATCCAGTCTCCTACGAGCAGTACTTC | . | TRBJ2-7 | TRBV11-2
CASSQNRGGGQPQHF | TGTGCCAGCAGCCAAAACAGGGGCGGAGGTCAGCCCCAGCATTTT | TRBD1 | TRBJ1-5 | TRBV27
CASKGNRADTQYF | TGTGCCAGTAAAGGAAACCGGGCAGATACGCAGTATTTT | . | TRBJ2-3 | TRBV5-6
CAKSPGHTNYGYTF | TGTGCCAAGAGTCCGGGACACACTAACTATGGCTACACCTTC | . | TRBJ1-2 | TRBV30
CASSLRGGSTEAFF | TGTGCCAGCAGCTTAAGGGGGGGATCGACTGAAGCTTTCTTT | . | TRBJ1-1 | TRBV11-2
CASRDFSGQGDGYTF | TGTGCCAGCAGGGATTTTTCGGGACAGGGGGATGGCTACACCTTC | TRBD1 | TRBJ1-2 | TRBV2
CASSLGATGYADTQYF | TGCGCCAGCAGCTTGGGGGCTACAGGGTACGCAGATACGCAGTATTTT | . | TRBJ2-3 | TRBV5-1
CASSHERDTEAFF | TGTGCCAGCAGTCACGAGAGGGATACAGAAGCTTTCTTT | . | TRBJ1-1 | TRBV5-8
CASSFVGAEEQYF | TGTGCCAGCAGCTTTGTGGGAGCCGAGGAGCAGTACTTC | . | TRBJ2-7 | TRBV5-6
CASSATGTDTQYF | TGTGCCAGCAGCGCAACAGGGACAGATACGCAGTATTTT | . | TRBJ2-3 | TRBV9
CASGLMAAAGELFF | TGTGCCAGCGGTTTAATGGCCGCGGCCGGGGAGCTGTTTTTT | . | TRBJ2-2 | TRBV27